Below are 25 T cell receptor beta chains sequenced from a single sample in a study of CD8 T cells in ankylosing spondylitis. MiXCR, applied by TCRdb to the 5' RACE reads, yields one record per CDR3 protein. The table includes 350,000 or so distinct CDR3 sequences, about 9.9% detected once. The sequencing input was blood, either unsorted or a sorted T cell fraction (not recorded which). The origin of the receptors is a female donor with ankylosing spondylitis or in good health (not recorded which).

There are many counts of this clonotype. The V call is TRBV7-9, the J call TRBJ1-2; D is ambiguous. The CDR3 spans 13 residues. The germline CDR1 and CDR2 sequences are SEHNR and FQNEAQ (reference sequence). V dropped 8 bases and J dropped 3 bases, with 13 bases sitting between them. CDR3 DNA: TGTGCCAGCTACTTAGGAGAAGACTATGGCTACACCTTC. It encodes CASYLGEDYGYTF.

This clonotype was counted ten times or more. V and J are TRBV27 and TRBJ1-6; D perhaps matches TRBD1 (6 bases). CDR1 MNHEY and CDR2 SMNVEV come from the germline V gene (reference sequence). The CDR3 totals 14 residues. Trimming cost V 3 bases and J 9 bases, with 12 bases left between them. The CDR3 is CASSFWTVGSPLHF. CDR3 DNA: TGTGCCAGCAGTTTTTGGACAGTGGGTTCACCCCTCCACTTT.

This clonotype was seen many times. The chain employs TRBV20-1 and TRBJ2-1, with D perhaps TRBD2 (6 bases). V was cut by 5 bases and J by 2 bases, with 19 bases left in between. Germline V lookup: CDR1 DFQATT, CDR2 SNEGSKA (reference sequence). The CDR3 sequence is 16 residues long. In nucleotides, the CDR3 is TGCAGTGCTCCCGAATTTGGGCGGGAAGCCTACAATGAGCAGTTCTTC. Amino acids: CSAPEFGREAYNEQFF.

This clonotype was detected ten times or more. The chain employs TRBV5-1 and TRBJ1-6, with D possibly TRBD1 on 6 matching bases. CDR3 length: 13 amino acids. Per germline, CDR1 SGHRS and CDR2 YFSETQ. The V end lost 4 bases, the J end lost 10 bases, and 12 bases lay between the germline ends. The CDR3 DNA is TGCGCCAGCAGCATGGACAGAGACTCACCCCTCCACTTT. Amino acids: CASSMDRDSPLHF. The full variable domain, its missing parts supplied by reference TRBV5-1 and TRBJ1-6, is KAGVTQTPRYLIKTRGQQVTLSCSPISGHRSVSWYQQTPGQGLQFLFEYFSETQRNKGNFPGRFSGRQFSNSRSEMNVSTLELGDSALYLCASSMDRDSPLHFGNGTRLTVT.

The V and J genes are TRBV5-1 and TRBJ2-3, with TRBD2 matching 15 bases. The ends lost 3 bases at V and 0 bases at J; junction bases unmatched: 8. Germline CDR1 and CDR2: SGHRS and YFSETQ. The CDR3 extends over 19 amino acids. The CDR3 protein is CASSSGLAGGSDSTDTQYF. CDR3 bases: TGCGCCAGCAGCTCGGGACTAGCGGGAGGATCTGATAGCACAGATACGCAGTATTTT.

This clonotype was counted many times. This sequence joins TRBV10-3 and TRBJ2-5; D is perhaps TRBD2 (7 bases). CDR1 is ENHRY, CDR2 SYGVKD, per germline. The CDR3 consists of 16 residues. With 6 bases removed from V and 2 bases from J, the gap between germline ends came to 19 bases. The chain's CDR3 is CAISGQNPGGQETQYF. The CDR3 DNA is TGTGCCATCAGCGGACAGAACCCCGGGGGGCAAGAGACCCAGTACTTC.

This rearrangement joins TRBV5-4 to TRBJ2-1, with 7 bases lining up with TRBD1. V was pared by 3 bases and J by 10 bases, with 16 bases of the junction left unmatched. The CDR3 is made up of 16 amino acids. Germline V gene lookup returns CDR1 SGHNT and CDR2 YYREEE (reference sequence). CDR3 DNA sequence: TGTGCCAGCAGCTCCAAAGGTCGAACGACAGGGATAGAGCAGTTCTTC. It is translated as CASSSKGRTTGIEQFF.

Turning to this clonotype: A much larger clone lies one base from this, so it may be a read error. The chain uses TRBV28 and TRBJ1-5; D remains unclear. V was shortened by 3 bases and J by 0 bases, with 6 bases between the two germline ends. Germline lookup yields CDR1 MDHEN and CDR2 SYDVKM. CDR3 length: 14 residues. In DNA, the CDR3 is TGTGCCAGCAGTTTTGCGACTAGCAATCAGCCCCAGCATTTT. This encodes CASSFATSNQPQHF.

This clonotype came up many times. The DNA for the CDR3 is TGTGCCACCAGCAGAGATATTAACCAGCCCCAGCATTTT. Protein product: CATSRDINQPQHF. The chain uses TRBV15 and TRBJ1-5; D gene uncertain. Germline lookup yields CDR1 LNHNV and CDR2 YYDKDF (reference sequence). V lost 0 bases and J 7 bases, leaving 7 bases between the germline ends. CDR3 length equals 13 residues.

Details on this clonotype: This may arise from a read error, as a much more abundant clone is one base away. The chain carries TRBV19 and TRBJ1-5, with D perhaps TRBD1 (5 bases). V was shortened by 5 bases and J by 3 bases, with 11 bases between the two germline ends. The CDR3 contains 14 residues. Germline V lookup: CDR1 LNHDA, CDR2 SQIVND (reference sequence). The DNA of the CDR3 is TGTGCCAGTAGTGGCGTGACAGTCAATCAGCCCCAGCATTTT. This sequence encodes CASSGVTVNQPQHF.

In this sample, this clonotype turned up many times. This rearrangement joins TRBV5-1 to TRBJ2-2, with 9 bases that match TRBD2. The ends lost 3 bases at V and 2 bases at J; junction bases unmatched: 2. The CDR3 contains 15 residues. CDR1 and CDR2 from the germline V gene are SGHRS and YFSETQ. The CDR3 loop is CASSSSGTNTGELFF. The CDR3 DNA is TGCGCCAGCAGCTCTAGCGGGACTAACACCGGGGAGCTGTTTTTT.

The chain carries TRBV20-1 and TRBJ1-2; D remains ambiguous. V was shortened by 3 bases and J by 7 bases, with 18 bases between the two germline ends. CDR1 and CDR2 from the germline V gene are DFQATT and SNEGSKA (reference sequence). This CDR3 spans 14 amino acids. In DNA form, the CDR3 reads TGCAGTGCTAGGATCCATAATCTAGACGGTGGCTACACCTTC. Translation gives CSARIHNLDGGYTF.

This clonotype was counted between two and nine times. CDR3 residues: CATSRDVLAGDSGETQYF. The CDR3 nucleotides read TGTGCCACCAGCAGGGACGTACTAGCGGGAGATTCAGGAGAGACCCAGTACTTC. The chain uses TRBV15 and TRBJ2-5, with 11 bases matching TRBD2. Per the germline V gene, CDR1 is LNHNV and CDR2 is YYDKDF (reference sequence). CDR3 length: 18 residues. J was trimmed by 4 bases and V by 3 bases; bases with no gene match: 13.

This clonotype was recorded at least ten times. This chain connects TRBV29-1 to TRBJ2-3, with no clear D. The germline gives CDR1 SQVTM, CDR2 ANQGSEA. The CDR3 totals 12 residues. V lost 4 bases, J lost 0 bases, and 5 bases lay in between. The CDR3 nucleotides are TGCAGCGTTGGGGGTAGCACAGATACGCAGTATTTT. It specifies CSVGGSTDTQYF.

This clonotype was detected ten times or more. This rearrangement joins TRBV29-1 to TRBJ2-2, with 13 bases matching TRBD2. The CDR3 covers 15 residues. CDR1 SQVTM and CDR2 ANQGSEA come from the germline V gene. Germline trimming cut 6 bases from V and 6 bases from J; bases unmatched to any gene: 7. CDR3 in DNA: TGCAGCGTGGCCGGACTAGCGGGAGTACCCGGGGAGCTGTTTTTT. It yields the protein CSVAGLAGVPGELFF.

The rearrangement links TRBV6-1 to TRBJ2-7; D may be TRBD1 or TRBD2 (5 bases each). Per germline, CDR1 MNHNS and CDR2 SASEGT. V was trimmed by 6 bases and J by 2 bases, leaving 17 bases between them. The CDR3 totals 15 residues. DNA for the CDR3: TGTGCCAGCAGCTCCGGGACCCTCCCCGCCTACGAGCAGTACTTC. It yields the protein CASSSGTLPAYEQYF.

This clonotype showed up many times. A read error may produce the germline difference seen at one junction end. The J gene is TRBJ1-1, the V gene TRBV6-1, with 9 bases aligning to TRBD1. The CDR3 runs to 13 residues. Germline CDR1 and CDR2: MNHNS and SASEGT. The chain's CDR3 is CASRGTGNAEAFF. The CDR3 bases are TGTGCCAGCAGGGGGACAGGGAACGCTGAAGCTTTCTTT.

At least ten counts were recorded for this clonotype. The V gene is TRBV20-1, the J gene TRBJ1-2; tentative D call: TRBD1 (5 bases). This CDR3 is 14 amino acids long. Germline V gives CDR1 DFQATT, CDR2 SNEGSKA (reference sequence). V was shortened by 1 base and J by 3 bases, with 12 bases between the two germline ends. The chain's CDR3 is CSARGQRYDYGYTF. CDR3 bases: TGCAGTGCTAGAGGACAGCGTTACGACTATGGCTACACCTTC.

This clonotype was observed a handful of times. This chain links TRBV5-1 with TRBJ2-3, with a possible D match to TRBD1 (5 bases). Germline V gene data show CDR1 as SGHRS and CDR2 as YFSETQ. The V end was cut by 4 bases, the J end by 2 bases, with 14 bases between. The CDR3 consists of 15 residues. This CDR3 is CASSLLDTTTDTQYF. The CDR3 nucleotides are TGCGCCAGCAGCCTGCTGGACACGACCACAGATACGCAGTATTTT.

The rearrangement joins TRBV5-6 to TRBJ2-7, with a possible D match to TRBD2 (6 bases). The CDR3 extends over 15 amino acids. Germline CDR1 reads SGHDT; CDR2 reads YYEEEE. Trimming took 0 bases from V and 4 from J, leaving 14 bases between them. The CDR3 region has the DNA TGTGCCAGCAGCTTGGAGGATTTCGGGGGATACGAGCAGTACTTC. Translation: CASSLEDFGGYEQYF. The full variable domain, in which reference TRBV5-6 and TRBJ2-7 provide the parts outside the CDR3, is DAGVTQSPTHLIKTRGQQVTLRCSPKSGHDTVSWYQQALGQGPQFIFQYYEEEERQRGNFPDRFSGHQFPNYSSELNVNALLLGDSALYLCASSLEDFGGYEQYFGPGTRLTVT.

The V gene is TRBV18, the J gene TRBJ1-6; the match to TRBD1 covers 7 bases. With 3 bases clipped from V and 3 bases from J, the junction kept 2 bases outside the gene matches. In germline, CDR1 is KGHSH, CDR2 LQKENI. CDR3 length: 15 residues. CDR3 residues: CASSPGQNYNSPLHF. CDR3 sequence (DNA): TGTGCCAGCTCACCGGGACAGAACTATAATTCACCCCTCCACTTT.

Only a few counts were recorded for this clonotype. The CDR3 sequence is CASRTPGQNEQYF. DNA of the CDR3: TGTGCCAGCAGGACACCGGGACAGAACGAGCAGTACTTC. The chain is built from TRBV6-1 and TRBJ2-7, with 7 bases aligning to TRBD1. Germline values: CDR1 MNHNS, CDR2 SASEGT. Trimming removed 6 bases from V and 5 bases from J; junction bases left unmatched: 7. This CDR3 contains 13 residues.

This clonotype was seen repeatedly, ten times or more. The chain's CDR3 is CASSFPGAQDTQYF. As DNA, the CDR3 is TGCGCCAGCAGCTTTCCCGGGGCTCAAGATACGCAGTATTTT. V is TRBV5-1 and J is TRBJ2-3, with D possibly being TRBD1 or TRBD2 (5 bases each). CDR1 and CDR2 (germline): SGHRS, YFSETQ. This CDR3 is built from 14 residues. V lost 2 bases, J lost 5 bases, and 12 bases lay in between.

This clonotype was recorded a few times. This rearrangement joins TRBV5-5 to TRBJ2-3; 7 bases line up with TRBD1. The V gene end was trimmed by 4 bases and the J gene end by 4 bases; junction bases not matched to a gene: 12. CDR1 is SGHKS and CDR2 is YYEKEE in the germline V gene (reference sequence). The CDR3 contains 16 residues. CDR3 sequence reads: CASSPGTGAGADTQYF. CDR3 in DNA: TGTGCCAGCAGCCCAGGCACAGGGGCCGGAGCAGATACGCAGTATTTT.

Many counts were recorded for this clonotype. The CDR3 spells CASSLEGVGTEAFF. CDR3 DNA sequence: TGCGCCAGCAGCTTGGAGGGGGTTGGTACTGAAGCTTTCTTT. The V gene is TRBV5-1, the J gene TRBJ1-1; a weak D match, TRBD1 (6 bases). Germline V gene sequence: CDR1 SGHRS, CDR2 YFSETQ. CDR3 length: 14 residues. V dropped 0 bases and J dropped 5 bases, with 11 bases sitting between them. Supplemented by reference TRBV5-1 and TRBJ1-1, the full variable domain reads KAGVTQTPRYLIKTRGQQVTLSCSPISGHRSVSWYQQTPGQGLQFLFEYFSETQRNKGNFPGRFSGRQFSNSRSEMNVSTLELGDSALYLCASSLEGVGTEAFFGQGTRLTVV.